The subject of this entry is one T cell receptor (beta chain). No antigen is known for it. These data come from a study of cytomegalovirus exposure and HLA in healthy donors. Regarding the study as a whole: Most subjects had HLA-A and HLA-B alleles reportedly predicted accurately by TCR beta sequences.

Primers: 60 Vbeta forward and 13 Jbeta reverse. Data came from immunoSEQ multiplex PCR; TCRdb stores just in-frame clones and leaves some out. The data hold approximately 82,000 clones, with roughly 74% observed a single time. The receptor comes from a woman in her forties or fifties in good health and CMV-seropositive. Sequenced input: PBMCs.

As DNA, the CDR3 is TGTGCCAGTAGCCCGTTACTAGCGGGAGAGACCCAGTACTTC. This gives the protein CASSPLLAGETQYF. This chain uses TRBV19 with TRBJ2-5, with TRBD2 matching 9 bases. The ends lost 6 bases at V and 4 bases at J; junction bases unmatched: 6. The CDR3 length is 14 residues. CDR1 is LNHDA, CDR2 SQIVND, per germline (reference sequence).